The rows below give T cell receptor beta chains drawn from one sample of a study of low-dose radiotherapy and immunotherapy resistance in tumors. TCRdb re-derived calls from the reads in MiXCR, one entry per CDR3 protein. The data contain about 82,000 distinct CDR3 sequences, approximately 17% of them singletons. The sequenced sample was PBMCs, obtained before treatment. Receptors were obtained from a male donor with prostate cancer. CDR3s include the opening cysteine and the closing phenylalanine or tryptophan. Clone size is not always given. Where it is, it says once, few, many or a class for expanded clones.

CDR3 protein: CASSYFGGRFTNNEQFF; V gene: TRBV6-2/TRBV6-3; clone size: many
CDR3 protein: CATSPGGEPYEQYF; V gene: TRBV24-1; clone size: many
CDR3 protein: CASSPRQGAGPETQYF; V gene: TRBV7-6; clone size: many
CDR3 protein: CASSLAVGSEGNQPQHF; V gene: TRBV5-6; clone size: many
CDR3 protein: CASSDEDGVSPLHF; V gene: TRBV25-1; clone size: many
CDR3 protein: CASSIDTRAYNEQFF; V gene: TRBV19; clone size: many
CDR3 protein: CASSEYARGGNTIYF; V gene: TRBV25-1; clone size: NA
CDR3 protein: CASSLVGENTEAFF; V gene: TRBV5-1; clone size: few
CDR3 protein: CASSYMTSRYNEQFF; V gene: TRBV6-6; clone size: many
CDR3 protein: CASSTGRGYNEQFF; V gene: TRBV7-9; clone size: many
CDR3 protein: CASSQDRRDNSPLHF; V gene: TRBV4-2; clone size: many
CDR3 protein: CASSYRQGTEAFF; V gene: TRBV12-3/TRBV12-4; clone size: many
CDR3 protein: CASNLDTDTQYF; V gene: TRBV28; clone size: many
CDR3 protein: CASSQGQGNEKLFF; V gene: TRBV4-3; clone size: many
CDR3 protein: CASKDTGYYGYTF; V gene: TRBV6-8; clone size: many
CDR3 protein: CASASWAAGKSGNTIYF; V gene: TRBV6-2/TRBV6-3; clone size: many
CDR3 protein: CASSRDRDYEQYF; V gene: TRBV18; clone size: many
CDR3 protein: CASSTQQGSNEQFF; V gene: TRBV27; clone size: many
CDR3 protein: CACPIVGPAGVKYGYTF; V gene: TRBV30; clone size: NA
CDR3 protein: CSARDVRGLQETQYF; V gene: TRBV20-1; clone size: many
CDR3 protein: CSVEEGAVVGFF; V gene: TRBV29-1; clone size: NA
CDR3 protein: CATSRDFISYNEQFF; V gene: TRBV15; clone size: many
CDR3 protein: CASSPLGSRRNTEAFF; V gene: TRBV27; clone size: many
CDR3 protein: CSAITSRGGHNEQFF; V gene: TRBV20-1; clone size: NA
CDR3 protein: CASSITAGGPDTQYF; V gene: TRBV4-3; clone size: many
CDR3 protein: CASSDGTGGNEKLFF; V gene: TRBV9; clone size: many
CDR3 protein: CASSQVGTGVEQYF; V gene: TRBV3-1; clone size: few